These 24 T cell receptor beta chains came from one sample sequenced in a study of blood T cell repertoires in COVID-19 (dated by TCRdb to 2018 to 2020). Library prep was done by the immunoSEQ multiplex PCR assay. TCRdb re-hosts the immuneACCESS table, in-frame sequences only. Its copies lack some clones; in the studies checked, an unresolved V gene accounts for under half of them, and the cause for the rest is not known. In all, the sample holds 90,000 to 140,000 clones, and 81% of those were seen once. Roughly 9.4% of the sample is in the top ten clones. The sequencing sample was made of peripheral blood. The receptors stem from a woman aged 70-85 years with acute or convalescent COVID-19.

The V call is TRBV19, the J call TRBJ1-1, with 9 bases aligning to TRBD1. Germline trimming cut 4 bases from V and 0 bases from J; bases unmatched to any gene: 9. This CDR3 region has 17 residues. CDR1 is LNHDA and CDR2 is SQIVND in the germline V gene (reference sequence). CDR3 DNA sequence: TGTGCCAGTAGTAGAAGAAAACAGGGGGCAATGAACACTGAAGCTTTCTTT. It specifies CASSRRKQGAMNTEAFF. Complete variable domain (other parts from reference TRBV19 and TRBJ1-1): DGGITQSPKYLFRKEGQNVTLSCEQNLNHDAMYWYRQDPGQGLRLIYYSQIVNDFQKGDIAEGYSVSREKKESFPLTVTSAQKNPTAFYLCASSRRKQGAMNTEAFFGQGTRLTVV.

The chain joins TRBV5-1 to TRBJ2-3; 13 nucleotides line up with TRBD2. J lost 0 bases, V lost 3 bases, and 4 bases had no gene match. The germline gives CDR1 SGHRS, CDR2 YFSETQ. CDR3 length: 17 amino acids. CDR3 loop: CASSSGTSGVSTDTQYF. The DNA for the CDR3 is TGCGCCAGCAGCTCCGGGACTAGCGGGGTTAGCACAGATACGCAGTATTTT.

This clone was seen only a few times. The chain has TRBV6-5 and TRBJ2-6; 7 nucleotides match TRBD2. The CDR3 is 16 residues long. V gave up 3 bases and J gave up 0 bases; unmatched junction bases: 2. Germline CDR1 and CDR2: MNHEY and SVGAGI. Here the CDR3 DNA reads TGTGCCAGCAGTTATGGGGGGGGCTCTGGGGCCAACGTCCTGACTTTC. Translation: CASSYGGGSGANVLTF.

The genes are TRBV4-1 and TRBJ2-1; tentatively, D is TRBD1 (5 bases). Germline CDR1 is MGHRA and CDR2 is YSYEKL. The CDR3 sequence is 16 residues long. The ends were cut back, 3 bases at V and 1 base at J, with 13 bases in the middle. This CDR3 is CASSHGTGPSYNEQFF. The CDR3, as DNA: TGCGCCAGCAGCCATGGTACAGGACCGTCCTACAATGAGCAGTTCTTC.

The CDR3 DNA follows: TGTGCCAGCAGTTTATCGAGGGGGCCTCTCCTCTACGAGCAGTACTTC. Its protein is CASSLSRGPLLYEQYF. This chain connects TRBV27 to TRBJ2-7, with 7 positions matching TRBD1. The germline CDR1 and CDR2 sequences are MNHEY and SMNVEV (reference sequence). J gave up 3 bases and V 0 bases, and 8 bases lay outside the gene matches. The CDR3 runs 16 residues.

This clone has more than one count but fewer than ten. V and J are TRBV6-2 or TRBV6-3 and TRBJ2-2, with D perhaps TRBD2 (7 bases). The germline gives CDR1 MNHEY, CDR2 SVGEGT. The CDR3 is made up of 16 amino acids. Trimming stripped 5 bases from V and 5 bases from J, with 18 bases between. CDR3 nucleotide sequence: TGTGCCAGCAGTCCCGGACTAGGGGGACGGACCGGGGAGCTGTTTTTT. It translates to CASSPGLGGRTGELFF.

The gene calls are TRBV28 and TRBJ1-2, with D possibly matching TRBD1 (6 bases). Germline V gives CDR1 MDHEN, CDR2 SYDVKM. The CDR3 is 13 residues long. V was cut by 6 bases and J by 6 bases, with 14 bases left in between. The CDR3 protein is CASRSGVFDGYTF. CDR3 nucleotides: TGTGCCAGCAGGTCAGGGGTTTTTGATGGCTACACCTTC.

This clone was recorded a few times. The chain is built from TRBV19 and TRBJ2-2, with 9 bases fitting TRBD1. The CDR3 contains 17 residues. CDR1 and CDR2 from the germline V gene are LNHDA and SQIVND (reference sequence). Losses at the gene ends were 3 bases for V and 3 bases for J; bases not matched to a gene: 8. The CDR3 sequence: CASSMAGTGPHTGELFF. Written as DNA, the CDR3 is TGTGCCAGTAGTATGGCCGGGACAGGGCCCCACACCGGGGAGCTGTTTTTT.

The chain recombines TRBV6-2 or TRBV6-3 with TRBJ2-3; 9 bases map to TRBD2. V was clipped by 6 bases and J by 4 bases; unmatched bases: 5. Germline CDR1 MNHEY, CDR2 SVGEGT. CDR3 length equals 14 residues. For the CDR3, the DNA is TGTGCCAGCAGCACCGGGACTAGCCCAGATACGCAGTATTTT. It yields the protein CASSTGTSPDTQYF.

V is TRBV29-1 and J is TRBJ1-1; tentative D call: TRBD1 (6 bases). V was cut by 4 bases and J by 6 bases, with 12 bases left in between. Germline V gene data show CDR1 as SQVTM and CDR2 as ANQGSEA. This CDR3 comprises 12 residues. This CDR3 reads CSVGGQGPEAFF. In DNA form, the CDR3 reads TGCAGCGTTGGGGGTCAGGGGCCTGAAGCTTTCTTT.

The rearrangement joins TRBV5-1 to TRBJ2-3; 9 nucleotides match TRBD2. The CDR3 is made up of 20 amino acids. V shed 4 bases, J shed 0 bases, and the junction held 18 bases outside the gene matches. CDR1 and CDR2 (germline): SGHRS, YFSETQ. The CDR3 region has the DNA TGCGCCAGCAGCACCCCTAGCGGGGTGACCTCGAAGTCTAGCACAGATACGCAGTATTTT. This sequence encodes CASSTPSGVTSKSSTDTQYF. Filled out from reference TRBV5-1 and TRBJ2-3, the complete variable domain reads KAGVTQTPRYLIKTRGQQVTLSCSPISGHRSVSWYQQTPGQGLQFLFEYFSETQRNKGNFPGRFSGRQFSNSRSEMNVSTLELGDSALYLCASSTPSGVTSKSSTDTQYFGPGTRLTVL.

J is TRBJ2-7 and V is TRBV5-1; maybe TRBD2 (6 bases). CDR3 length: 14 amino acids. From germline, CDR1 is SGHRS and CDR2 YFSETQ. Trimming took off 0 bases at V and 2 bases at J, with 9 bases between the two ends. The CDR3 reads CASSLDAGPYEQYF. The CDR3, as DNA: TGCGCCAGCAGCTTGGATGCGGGACCCTACGAGCAGTACTTC.

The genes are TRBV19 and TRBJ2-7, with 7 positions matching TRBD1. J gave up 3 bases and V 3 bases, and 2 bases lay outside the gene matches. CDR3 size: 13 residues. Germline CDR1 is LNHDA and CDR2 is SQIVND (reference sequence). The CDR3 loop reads CASSMRQGYEQYF. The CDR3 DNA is TGTGCCAGTAGTATGCGACAGGGCTACGAGCAGTACTTC.

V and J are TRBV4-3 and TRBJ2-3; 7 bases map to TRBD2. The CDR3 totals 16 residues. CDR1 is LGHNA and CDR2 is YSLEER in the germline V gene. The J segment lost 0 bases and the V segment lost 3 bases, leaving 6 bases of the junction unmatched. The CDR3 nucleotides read TGCGCCAGCAGCCATTCCGGGACTACAAGCACAGATACGCAGTATTTT. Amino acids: CASSHSGTTSTDTQYF.

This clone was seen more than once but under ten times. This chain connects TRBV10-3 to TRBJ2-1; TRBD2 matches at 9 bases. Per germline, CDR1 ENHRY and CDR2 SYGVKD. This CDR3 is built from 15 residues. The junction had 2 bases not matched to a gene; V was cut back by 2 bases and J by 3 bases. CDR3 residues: CAISETTSGYNEQFF. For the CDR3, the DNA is TGTGCCATCAGTGAGACGACTAGCGGCTACAATGAGCAGTTCTTC.

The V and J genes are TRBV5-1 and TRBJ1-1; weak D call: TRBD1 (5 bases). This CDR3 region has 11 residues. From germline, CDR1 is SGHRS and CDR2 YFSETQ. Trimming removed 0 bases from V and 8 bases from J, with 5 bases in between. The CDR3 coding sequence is TGCGCCAGCAGCTTGGCAGGGGAAGCTTTCTTT. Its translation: CASSLAGEAFF.

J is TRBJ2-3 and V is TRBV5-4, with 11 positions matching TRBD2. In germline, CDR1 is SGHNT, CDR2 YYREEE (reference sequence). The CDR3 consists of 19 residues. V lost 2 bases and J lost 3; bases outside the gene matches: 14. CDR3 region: CASSFSGGAPLPATDTQYF. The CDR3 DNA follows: TGTGCCAGCAGCTTTAGCGGGGGGGCCCCCCTACCGGCTACAGATACGCAGTATTTT.

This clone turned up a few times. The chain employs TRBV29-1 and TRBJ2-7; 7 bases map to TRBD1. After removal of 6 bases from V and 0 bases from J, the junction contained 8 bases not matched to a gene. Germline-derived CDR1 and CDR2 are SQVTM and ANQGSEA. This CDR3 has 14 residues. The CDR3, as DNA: TGCAGCGTATTTGGGGACAGTGGCTCCTACGAGCAGTACTTC. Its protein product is CSVFGDSGSYEQYF.

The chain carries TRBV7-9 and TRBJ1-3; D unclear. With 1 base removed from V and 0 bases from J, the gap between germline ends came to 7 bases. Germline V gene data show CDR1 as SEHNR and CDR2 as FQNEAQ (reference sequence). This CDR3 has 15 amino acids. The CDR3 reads CASSLGLNSGNTIYF. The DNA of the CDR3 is TGTGCCAGCAGCTTAGGACTTAACTCTGGAAACACCATATATTTT.

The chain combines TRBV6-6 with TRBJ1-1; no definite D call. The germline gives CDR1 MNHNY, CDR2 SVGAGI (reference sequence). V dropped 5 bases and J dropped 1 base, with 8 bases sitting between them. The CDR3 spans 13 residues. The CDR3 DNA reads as TGTGCCAGCAGTGACGGGAGGAACACTGAAGCTTTCTTT. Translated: CASSDGRNTEAFF.

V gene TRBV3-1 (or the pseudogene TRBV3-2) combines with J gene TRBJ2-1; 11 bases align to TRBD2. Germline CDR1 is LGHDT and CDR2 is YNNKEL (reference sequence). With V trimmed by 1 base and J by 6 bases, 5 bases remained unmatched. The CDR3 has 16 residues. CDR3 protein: CASSQVAGGPGNEQFF. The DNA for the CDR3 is TGTGCCAGCAGCCAAGTAGCGGGAGGGCCGGGCAATGAGCAGTTCTTC.

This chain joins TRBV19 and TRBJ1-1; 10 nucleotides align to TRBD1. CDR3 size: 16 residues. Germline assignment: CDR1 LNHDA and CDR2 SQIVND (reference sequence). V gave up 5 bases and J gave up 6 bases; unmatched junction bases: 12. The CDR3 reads CASSRPGTGEGAEAFF. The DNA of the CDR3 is TGTGCCAGTAGTCGTCCCGGGACAGGGGAAGGGGCTGAAGCTTTCTTT.

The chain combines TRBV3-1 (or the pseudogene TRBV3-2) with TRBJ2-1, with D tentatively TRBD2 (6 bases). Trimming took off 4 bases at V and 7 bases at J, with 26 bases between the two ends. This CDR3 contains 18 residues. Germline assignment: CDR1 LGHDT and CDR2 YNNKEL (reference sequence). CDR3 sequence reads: CASSPKGGARVGRNEQFF. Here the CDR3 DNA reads TGTGCCAGCAGCCCTAAGGGCGGGGCTAGGGTTGGACGGAATGAGCAGTTCTTC.

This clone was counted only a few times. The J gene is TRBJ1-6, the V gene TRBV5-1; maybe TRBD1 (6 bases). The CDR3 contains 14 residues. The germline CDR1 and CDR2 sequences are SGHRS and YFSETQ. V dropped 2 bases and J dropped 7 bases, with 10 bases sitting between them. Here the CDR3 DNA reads TGCGCCAGCAGCTTAGACAGGTTCAATTCACCCCTCCACTTT. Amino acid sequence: CASSLDRFNSPLHF.